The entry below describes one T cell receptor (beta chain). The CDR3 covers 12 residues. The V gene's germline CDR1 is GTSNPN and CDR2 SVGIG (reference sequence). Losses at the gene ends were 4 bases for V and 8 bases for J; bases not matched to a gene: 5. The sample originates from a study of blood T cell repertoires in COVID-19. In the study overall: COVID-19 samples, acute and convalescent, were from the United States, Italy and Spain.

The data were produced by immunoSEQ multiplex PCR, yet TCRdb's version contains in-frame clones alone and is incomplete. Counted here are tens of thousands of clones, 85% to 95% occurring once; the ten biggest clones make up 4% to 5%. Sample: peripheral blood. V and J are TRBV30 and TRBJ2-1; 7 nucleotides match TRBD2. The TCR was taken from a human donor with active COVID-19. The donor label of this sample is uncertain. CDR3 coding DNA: TGTGCCTGGACACTAGCGTACGATGAGCAGTTCTTC. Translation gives CAWTLAYDEQFF.